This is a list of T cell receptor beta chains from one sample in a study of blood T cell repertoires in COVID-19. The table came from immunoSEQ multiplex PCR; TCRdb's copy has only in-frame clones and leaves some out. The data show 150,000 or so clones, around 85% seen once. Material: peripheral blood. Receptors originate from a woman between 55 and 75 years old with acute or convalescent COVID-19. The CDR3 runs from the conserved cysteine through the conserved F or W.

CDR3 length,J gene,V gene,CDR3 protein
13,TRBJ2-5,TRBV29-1,CSVEVGAQETQYF
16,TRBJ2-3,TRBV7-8,CASSLVGQGAYDTQYF
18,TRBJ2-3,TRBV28,CASSLWSSGGAIKDTQYF
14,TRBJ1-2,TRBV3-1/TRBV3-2,CASSQGWLAGGYTF
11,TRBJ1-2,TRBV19,CASSSSYGYTF
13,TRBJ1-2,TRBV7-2,CASSLGQGGGYTF
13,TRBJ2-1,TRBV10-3,CAISSVLFNEQFF
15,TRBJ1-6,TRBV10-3,CATGVSGQGYSPLHF
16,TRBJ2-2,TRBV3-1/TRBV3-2,CASSQWVAGDTGELFF
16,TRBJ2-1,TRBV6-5,CASSYYSGGAGNEQFF
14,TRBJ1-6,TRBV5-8,CASSLEQGLSPLHF
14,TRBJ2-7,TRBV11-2,CASSGRTGGSEQYF
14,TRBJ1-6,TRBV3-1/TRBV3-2,CASSQGELGSPLHF
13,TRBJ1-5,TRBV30,CAWAGDRNQPQHF
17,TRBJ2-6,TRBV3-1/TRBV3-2,CASSQKLRISGANVLTF
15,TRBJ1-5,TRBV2,CASSERSGVEKPQHF
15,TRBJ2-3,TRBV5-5,CASSSETGSTDTQYF
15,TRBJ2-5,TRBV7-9,CASSPGQLYQETQYF
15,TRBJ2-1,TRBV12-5,CASGPGQGLFNEQFF
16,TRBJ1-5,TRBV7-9,CASSPLDGYSNQPQHF
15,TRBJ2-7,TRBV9,CASSVGTGISYEQYF
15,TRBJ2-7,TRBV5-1,CASSLSLAGAGEQYF
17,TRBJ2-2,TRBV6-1,CASSEAFMRGRPGELFF
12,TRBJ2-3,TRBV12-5,CASGLVQNTQYF
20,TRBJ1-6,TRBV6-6,CASRRSSGRGEDTYNSPLHF
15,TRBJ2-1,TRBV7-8,CASTPTSGVYNEQFF
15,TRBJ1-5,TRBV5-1,CASSLADSSNQPQHF
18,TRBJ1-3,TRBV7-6,CASSLTFGQGYSGNTIYF
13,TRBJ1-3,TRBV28,CASSRQGGNTIYF
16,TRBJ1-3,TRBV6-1,CASSESPGSSGNTIYF
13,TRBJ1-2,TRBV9,CASSVQGNYGYTF
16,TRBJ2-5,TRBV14,CASSQSFGGAGKTQYF
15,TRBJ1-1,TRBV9,CASSARQGMNTEAFF
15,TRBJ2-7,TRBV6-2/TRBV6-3,CASSYSLQASYEQYF
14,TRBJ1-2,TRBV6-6,CASRIPGQGYGYTF
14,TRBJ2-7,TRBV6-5,CASRDAGGTYEQYF
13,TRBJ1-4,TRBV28,CASSPTGSGKLFF
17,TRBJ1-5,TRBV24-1,CATSDPRRGRGNQPQHF
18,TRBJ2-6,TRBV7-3,CASSLLSGGASGANVLTF
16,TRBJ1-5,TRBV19,CASSAHDGSLGQPQHF
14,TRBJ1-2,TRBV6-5,CASSSSGGFYGYTF
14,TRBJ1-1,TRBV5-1,CASSQGTENTEAFF
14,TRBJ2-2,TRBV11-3,CASSQTGNTGELFF
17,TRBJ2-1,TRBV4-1,CASSQESLAGALGEQFF
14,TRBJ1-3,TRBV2,CASTQSISGNTIYF